This TCR beta chain comes out of a study of blood T cell repertoires in COVID-19. The germline CDR1 and CDR2 sequences are SEHNR and FQNEAQ (reference sequence). Trimming took 5 bases from V and 0 from J; bases not matched to a gene: 6. The CDR3 runs to 16 residues. TCRdb's table, derived via immunoSEQ multiplex PCR, lists solely in-frame clones and lacks some. The sample consists of 80,000 or so clones, roughly nine tenths of them appearing once. This clone was seen a single time. The sample was peripheral blood. The clonotype originates from a woman aged 55-69 years with acute or convalescent COVID-19. V is TRBV7-9 and J is TRBJ2-1; 8 positions match TRBD2. The chain's CDR3 is CASSRAGAPSYNEQFF. For the CDR3, the DNA is TGTGCCAGCAGCCGAGCGGGGGCCCCCTCCTACAATGAGCAGTTCTTC.